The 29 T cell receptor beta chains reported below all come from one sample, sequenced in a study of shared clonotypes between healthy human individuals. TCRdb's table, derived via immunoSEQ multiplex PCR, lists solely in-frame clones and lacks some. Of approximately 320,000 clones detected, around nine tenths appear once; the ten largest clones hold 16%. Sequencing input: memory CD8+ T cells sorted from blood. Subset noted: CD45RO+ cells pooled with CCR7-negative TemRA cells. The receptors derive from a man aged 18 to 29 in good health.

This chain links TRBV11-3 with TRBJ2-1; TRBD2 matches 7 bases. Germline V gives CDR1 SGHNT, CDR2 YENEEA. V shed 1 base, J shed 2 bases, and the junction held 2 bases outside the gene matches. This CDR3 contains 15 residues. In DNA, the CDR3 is TGTGCCAGCAGCTTAGTTGGGGGGGCCTACAATGAGCAGTTCTTC. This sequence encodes CASSLVGGAYNEQFF.

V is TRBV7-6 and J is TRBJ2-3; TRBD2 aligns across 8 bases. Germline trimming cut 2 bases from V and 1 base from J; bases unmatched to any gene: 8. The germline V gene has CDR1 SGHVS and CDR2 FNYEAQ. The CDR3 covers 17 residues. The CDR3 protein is CASSLRGGRSRTDTQYF. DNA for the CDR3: TGTGCCAGCAGCTTAAGGGGCGGGAGGAGTCGCACAGATACGCAGTATTTT.

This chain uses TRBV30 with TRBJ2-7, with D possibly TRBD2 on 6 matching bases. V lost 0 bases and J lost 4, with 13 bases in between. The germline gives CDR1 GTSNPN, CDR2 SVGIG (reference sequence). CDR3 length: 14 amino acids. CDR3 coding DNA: TGTGCCTGGAGTGTTGGAGCGGGCTATTACGAGCAGTACTTC. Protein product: CAWSVGAGYYEQYF.

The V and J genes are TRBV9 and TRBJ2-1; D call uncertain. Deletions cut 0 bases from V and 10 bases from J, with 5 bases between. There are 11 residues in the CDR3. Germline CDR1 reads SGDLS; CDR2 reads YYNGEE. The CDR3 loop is CASSVGYEQFF. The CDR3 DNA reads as TGTGCCAGCAGCGTAGGTTACGAGCAGTTCTTC.

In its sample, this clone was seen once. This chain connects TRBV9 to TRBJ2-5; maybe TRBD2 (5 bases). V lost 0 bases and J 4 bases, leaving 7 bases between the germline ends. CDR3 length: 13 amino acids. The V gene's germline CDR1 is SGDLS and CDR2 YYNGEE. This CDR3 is CASSVASGETQYF. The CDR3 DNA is TGTGCCAGCAGCGTAGCCAGCGGAGAGACCCAGTACTTC. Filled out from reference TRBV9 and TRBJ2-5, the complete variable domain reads DSGVTQTPKHLITATGQRVTLRCSPRSGDLSVYWYQQSLDQGLQFLIQYYNGEERAKGNILERFSAQQFPDLHSELNLSSLELGDSALYFCASSVASGETQYFGPGTRLLVL.

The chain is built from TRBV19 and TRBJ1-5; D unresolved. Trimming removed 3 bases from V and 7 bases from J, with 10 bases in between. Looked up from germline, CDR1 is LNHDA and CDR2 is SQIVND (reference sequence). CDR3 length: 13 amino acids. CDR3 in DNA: TGTGCCAGTAGTATTGGTCCCGGGCAGCCCCAGCATTTT. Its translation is CASSIGPGQPQHF.

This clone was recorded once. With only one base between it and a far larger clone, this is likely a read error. The CDR3 DNA follows: TGTGCCAGCAGCGGAGGGACAGAGGGGATCACAGATACGCAGTATTTT. It codes for CASSGGTEGITDTQYF. This rearrangement joins TRBV9 to TRBJ2-3; 7 positions match TRBD1. J gave up 2 bases and V 3 bases, and 9 bases lay outside the gene matches. Germline assignment: CDR1 SGDLS and CDR2 YYNGEE. The CDR3 is 16 amino acids.

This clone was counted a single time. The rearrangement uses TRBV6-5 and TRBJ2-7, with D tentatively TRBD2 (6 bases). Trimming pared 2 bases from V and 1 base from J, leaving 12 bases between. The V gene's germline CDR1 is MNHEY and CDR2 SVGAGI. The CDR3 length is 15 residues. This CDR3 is CASSYAGGDSYEQYF. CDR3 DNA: TGTGCCAGCAGTTACGCCGGCGGGGATTCCTACGAGCAGTACTTC.

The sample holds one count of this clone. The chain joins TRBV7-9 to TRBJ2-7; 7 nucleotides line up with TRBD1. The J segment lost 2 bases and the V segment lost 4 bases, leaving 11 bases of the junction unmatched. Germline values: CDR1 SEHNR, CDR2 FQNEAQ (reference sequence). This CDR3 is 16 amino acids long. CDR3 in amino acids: CASSSMTGSRPYEQYF. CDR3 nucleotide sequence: TGTGCCAGCAGCTCTATGACAGGGTCTCGACCCTACGAGCAGTACTTC.

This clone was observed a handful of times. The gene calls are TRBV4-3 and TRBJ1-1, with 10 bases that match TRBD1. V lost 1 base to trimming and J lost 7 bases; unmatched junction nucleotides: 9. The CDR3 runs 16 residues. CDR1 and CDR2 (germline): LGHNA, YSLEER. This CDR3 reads CASSQGTGGRRNEAFF. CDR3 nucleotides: TGCGCCAGCAGCCAAGGGACAGGGGGTAGAAGGAATGAAGCTTTCTTT.

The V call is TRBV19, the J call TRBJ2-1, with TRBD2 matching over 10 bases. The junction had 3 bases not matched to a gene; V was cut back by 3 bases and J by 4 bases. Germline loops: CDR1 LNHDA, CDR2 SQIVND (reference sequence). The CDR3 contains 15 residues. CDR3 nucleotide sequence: TGTGCCAGTAGTATCCTACTAGCGGGGTACAATGAGCAGTTCTTC. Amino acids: CASSILLAGYNEQFF.

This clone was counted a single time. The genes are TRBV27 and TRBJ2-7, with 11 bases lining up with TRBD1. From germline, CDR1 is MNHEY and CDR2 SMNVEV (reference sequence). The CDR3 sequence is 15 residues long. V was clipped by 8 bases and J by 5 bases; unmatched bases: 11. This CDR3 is CASFGWDRGVDEQYF. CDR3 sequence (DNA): TGTGCCAGCTTTGGGTGGGACAGGGGGGTTGACGAGCAGTACTTC.

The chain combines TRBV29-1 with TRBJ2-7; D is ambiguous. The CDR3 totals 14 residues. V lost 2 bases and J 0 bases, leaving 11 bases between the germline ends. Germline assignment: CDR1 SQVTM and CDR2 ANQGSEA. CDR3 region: CSVEILGLSYEQYF. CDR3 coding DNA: TGCAGCGTTGAAATTTTGGGTCTCTCCTACGAGCAGTACTTC.

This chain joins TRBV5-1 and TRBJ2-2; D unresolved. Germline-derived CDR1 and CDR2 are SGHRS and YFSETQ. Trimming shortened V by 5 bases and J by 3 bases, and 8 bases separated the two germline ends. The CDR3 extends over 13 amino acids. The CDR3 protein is CASREPHTGELFF. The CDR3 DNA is TGCGCCAGCAGGGAGCCTCACACCGGGGAGCTGTTTTTT.

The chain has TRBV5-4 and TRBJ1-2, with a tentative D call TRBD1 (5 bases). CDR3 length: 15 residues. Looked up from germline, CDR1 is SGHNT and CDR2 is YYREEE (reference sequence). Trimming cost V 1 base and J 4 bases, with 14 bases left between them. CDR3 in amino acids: CASSLPNRLGYGYTF. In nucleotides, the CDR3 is TGTGCCAGCAGCTTGCCTAACAGGTTAGGCTATGGCTACACCTTC. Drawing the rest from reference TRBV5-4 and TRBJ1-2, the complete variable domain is ETGVTQSPTHLIKTRGQQVTLRCSSQSGHNTVSWYQQALGQGPQFIFQYYREEENGRGNFPPRFSGLQFPNYSSELNVNALELDDSALYLCASSLPNRLGYGYTFGSGTRLTVV.

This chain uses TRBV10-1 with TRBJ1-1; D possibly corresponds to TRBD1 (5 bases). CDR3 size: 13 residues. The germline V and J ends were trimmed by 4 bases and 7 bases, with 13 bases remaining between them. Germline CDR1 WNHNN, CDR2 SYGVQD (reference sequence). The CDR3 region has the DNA TGCGCCAGCAGTGCTCAGGGACTTGGTGAAGCTTTCTTT. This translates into CASSAQGLGEAFF.

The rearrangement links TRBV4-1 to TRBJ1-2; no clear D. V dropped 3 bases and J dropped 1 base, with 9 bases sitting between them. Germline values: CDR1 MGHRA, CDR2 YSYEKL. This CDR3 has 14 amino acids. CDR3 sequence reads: CASSHRHLNYGYTF. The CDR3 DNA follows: TGCGCCAGCAGCCACCGACACCTTAACTATGGCTACACCTTC.

CDR3 nucleotide sequence: TGCGCCAGCAGCCAAGACCCTACTAGTTTTAGTGAGCAGTTCTTC. It yields the protein CASSQDPTSFSEQFF. This chain connects TRBV4-3 to TRBJ2-1, with a tentative D call TRBD2 (5 bases). This CDR3 spans 15 amino acids. Germline CDR1 is LGHNA and CDR2 is YSLEER. Trimming stripped 0 bases from V and 9 bases from J, with 15 bases between.

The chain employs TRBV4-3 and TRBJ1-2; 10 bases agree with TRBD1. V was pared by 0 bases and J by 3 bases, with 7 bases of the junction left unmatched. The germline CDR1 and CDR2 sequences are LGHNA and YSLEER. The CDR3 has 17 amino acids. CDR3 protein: CASSQDEFGQGDYGYTF. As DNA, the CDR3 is TGCGCCAGCAGCCAAGATGAGTTCGGACAGGGGGACTATGGCTACACCTTC.

The chain's CDR3 is CASSQGGGHGQPQHF. The CDR3 DNA sequence: TGTGCCAGCAGCCAAGGAGGGGGCCATGGGCAGCCCCAGCATTTT. The rearrangement uses TRBV7-6 and TRBJ1-5, with 7 bases lining up with TRBD1. The CDR3 loop spans 15 amino acids. The germline V gene has CDR1 SGHVS and CDR2 FNYEAQ. V was clipped by 5 bases and J by 7 bases; unmatched bases: 11. Combining the CDR3 with reference TRBV7-6 and TRBJ1-5 gives the whole variable domain GAGVSQSPRYKVTKRGQDVALRCDPISGHVSLYWYRQALGQGPEFLTYFNYEAQQDKSGLPNDRFSAERPEGSISTLTIQRTEQRDSAMYRCASSQGGGHGQPQHFGDGTRLSIL.

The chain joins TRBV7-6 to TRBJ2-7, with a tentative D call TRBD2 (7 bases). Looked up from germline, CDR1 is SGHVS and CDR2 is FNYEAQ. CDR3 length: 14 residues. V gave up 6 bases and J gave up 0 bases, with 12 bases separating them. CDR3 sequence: CASSGGAASYEQYF. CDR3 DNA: TGTGCCAGCAGTGGGGGGGCGGCCTCCTACGAGCAGTACTTC.

The CDR3 reads CASSDSGQYEQYF. As DNA, the CDR3 is TGTGCCAGCAGTGACTCGGGACAGTACGAGCAGTACTTC. V usage is TRBV6-4 and J usage is TRBJ2-7, with 7 bases identical to TRBD1. Germline V gene sequence: CDR1 MRHNA, CDR2 SNTAGT. This CDR3 contains 13 residues. V was clipped by 0 bases and J by 4 bases; unmatched bases: 0.

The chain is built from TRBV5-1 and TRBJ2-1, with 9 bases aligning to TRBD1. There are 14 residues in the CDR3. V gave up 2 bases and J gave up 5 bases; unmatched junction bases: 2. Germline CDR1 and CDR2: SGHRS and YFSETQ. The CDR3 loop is CASSFWTGDNEQFF. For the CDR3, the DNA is TGCGCCAGCAGCTTTTGGACAGGGGACAATGAGCAGTTCTTC.

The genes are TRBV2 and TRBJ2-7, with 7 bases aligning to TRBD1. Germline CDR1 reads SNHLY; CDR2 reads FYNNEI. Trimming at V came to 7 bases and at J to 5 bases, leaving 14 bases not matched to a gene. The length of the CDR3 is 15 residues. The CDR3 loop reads CASKKEGGETDEQYF. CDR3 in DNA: TGTGCCAGCAAAAAAGAAGGGGGCGAGACCGACGAGCAGTACTTC.

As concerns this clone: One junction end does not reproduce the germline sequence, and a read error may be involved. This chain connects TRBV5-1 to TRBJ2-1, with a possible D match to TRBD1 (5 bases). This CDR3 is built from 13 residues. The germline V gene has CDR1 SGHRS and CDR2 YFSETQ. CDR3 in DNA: TGCGCCAGCAGCTTAACAGGAGTGAATGCGCAGTTCTTC. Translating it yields CASSLTGVNAQFF.

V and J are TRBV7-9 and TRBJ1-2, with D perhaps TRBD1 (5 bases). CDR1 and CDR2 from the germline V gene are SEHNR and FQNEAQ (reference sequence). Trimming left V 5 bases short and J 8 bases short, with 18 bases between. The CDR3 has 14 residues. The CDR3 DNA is TGTGCCAGCAGCCGGGACGGACTCCCTGAGGGCTACACCTTC. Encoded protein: CASSRDGLPEGYTF. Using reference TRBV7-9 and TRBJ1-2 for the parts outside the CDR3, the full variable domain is DTGVSQNPRHKITKRGQNVTFRCDPISEHNRLYWYRQTLGQGPEFLTYFQNEAQLEKSRLLSDRFSAERPKGSFSTLEIQRTEQGDSAMYLCASSRDGLPEGYTFGSGTRLTVV.

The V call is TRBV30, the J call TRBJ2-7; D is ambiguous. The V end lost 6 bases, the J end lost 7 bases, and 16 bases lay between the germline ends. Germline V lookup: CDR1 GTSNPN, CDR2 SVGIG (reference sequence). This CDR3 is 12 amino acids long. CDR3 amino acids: CACPGPSGEQYF. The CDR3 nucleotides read TGTGCCTGTCCGGGCCCGTCTGGTGAGCAGTACTTC.

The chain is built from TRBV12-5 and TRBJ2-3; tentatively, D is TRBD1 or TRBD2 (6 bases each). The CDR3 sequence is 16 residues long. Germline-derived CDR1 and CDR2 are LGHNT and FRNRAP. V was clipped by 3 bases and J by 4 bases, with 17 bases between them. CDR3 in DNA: TGTGCTAGTGGTTTAGGGGGGCGGGAAGGACCAGATACGCAGTATTTT. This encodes CASGLGGREGPDTQYF.

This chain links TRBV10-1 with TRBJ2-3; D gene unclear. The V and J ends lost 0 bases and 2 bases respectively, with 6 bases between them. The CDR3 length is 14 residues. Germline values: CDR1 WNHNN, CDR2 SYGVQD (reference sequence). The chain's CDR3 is CASSESRDTDTQYF. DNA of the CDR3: TGCGCCAGCAGTGAGTCTAGAGACACAGATACGCAGTATTTT.